A single sample is the source of the 28 T cell receptor beta chains below, sequenced in a study of preoperative IRX-2 immunotherapy in early breast cancer. This sample's treatment: preoperative locoregional IRX-2 cytokine immunotherapy. Repertoires were generated with immunoSEQ multiplex PCR, while TCRdb's copy carries only in-frame clones and drops some. The data contain approximately 96,000 clones, about nine tenths of them singletons. The sequences come from tumor tissue, collected after IRX-2 immunotherapy. These receptors were taken from a human donor with breast cancer.

The V gene is TRBV25-1, the J gene TRBJ2-5; D is possibly TRBD2 (5 bases). Germline loops: CDR1 MGHDK, CDR2 SYGVNS. V gave up 3 bases and J gave up 2 bases, with 13 bases separating them. The CDR3 is 15 amino acids. The CDR3 loop is CASSDTDWRQETQYF. The CDR3 nucleotides read TGTGCCAGCAGTGATACAGACTGGAGGCAAGAGACCCAGTACTTC. Combining the CDR3 with reference TRBV25-1 and TRBJ2-5 gives the whole variable domain EADIYQTPRYLVIGTGKKITLECSQTMGHDKMYWYQQDPGMELHLIHYSYGVNSTEKGDLSSESTVSRIRTEHFPLTLESARPSHTSQYLCASSDTDWRQETQYFGPGTRLLVL.

The chain couples TRBV19 to TRBJ1-2; D remains unclear. CDR3 length: 15 residues. Germline CDR1 is LNHDA and CDR2 is SQIVND (reference sequence). V was trimmed by 5 bases and J by 0 bases, leaving 13 bases between them. The CDR3 nucleotides are TGTGCCAGTAGTGTGCCAGCCGGGACTAACTATGGCTACACCTTC. It encodes CASSVPAGTNYGYTF.

The gene calls are TRBV18 and TRBJ2-7, with D maybe TRBD2 (7 bases). Per the germline V gene, CDR1 is KGHSH and CDR2 is LQKENI. V shed 3 bases and J shed 3 bases, with 18 bases lying between them. The CDR3 is 16 amino acids. In DNA, the CDR3 is TGTGCCAGCTCACCGACCTCTTTAGGGGGGGACTACGAGCAGTACTTC. Residues: CASSPTSLGGDYEQYF.

The chain recombines TRBV11-3 with TRBJ2-1, with D perhaps matching TRBD1 or TRBD2 (5 bases each). The CDR3 loop spans 14 amino acids. Germline loops: CDR1 SGHNT, CDR2 YENEEA. The V end lost 1 base, the J end lost 5 bases, and 9 bases lay between the germline ends. This CDR3 is CASSLGGPHNEQFF. The CDR3 DNA reads TGTGCCAGCAGCTTAGGGGGACCACACAATGAGCAGTTCTTC.

Concerning this clone itself: An end of the junction differs from the germline gene, which may be a read error. The V call is TRBV28, the J call TRBJ1-2, with D possibly TRBD1 on 5 matching bases. CDR1 is MDHEN and CDR2 is SYDVKM in the germline V gene. The CDR3 contains 14 residues. CDR3 region: CASSSPWDARERRF. CDR3 sequence (DNA): TGTGCCAGTTCTTCCCCGTGGGACGCGAGAGAGCGGCGCTTC.

The chain has TRBV11-3 and TRBJ1-2; TRBD1 is a possible D gene (5 bases). V shed 4 bases and J shed 8 bases, with 17 bases lying between them. This CDR3 is 14 amino acids long. CDR1 and CDR2 (germline): SGHNT, YENEEA. CDR3 protein: CASSSTDRPGGYTF. The CDR3 DNA reads as TGTGCCAGCAGCTCGACAGATCGGCCGGGGGGCTACACCTTC.

J is TRBJ2-5 and V is TRBV5-1; TRBD1 matches 7 bases. The germline gives CDR1 SGHRS, CDR2 YFSETQ. The junction had 5 bases not matched to a gene; V was cut back by 1 base and J by 5 bases. The CDR3 totals 14 residues. The CDR3 nucleotides are TGCGCCAGCAGCTTGTCGGGACAGCTTGAGACCCAGTACTTC. Residues: CASSLSGQLETQYF.

The chain is built from TRBV6-8 and TRBJ1-2, with D perhaps TRBD1 (5 bases). Trimming removed 8 bases at V and 4 bases at J, with 14 bases between. CDR1 and CDR2 from the germline V gene are MNHGY and SAAAGT. This CDR3 spans 13 amino acids. The CDR3 reads CASLGVFGYGYTF. In nucleotides, the CDR3 is TGTGCCAGCTTAGGGGTTTTCGGCTATGGCTACACCTTC.

The rearrangement uses TRBV23-1 and TRBJ2-2, with TRBD1 as a possible D gene (6 bases). TRBV23-1 is noted as an ORF with a role that remains uncertain. CDR3 length equals 14 residues. Trimming cost V 6 bases and J 3 bases, with 11 bases left between them. CDR3 in amino acids: CASSQAGDTGELFF. The CDR3 DNA reads TGCGCCAGCAGCCAAGCAGGGGACACCGGGGAGCTGTTTTTT.

The V call is TRBV11-3, the J call TRBJ1-5; D is unclear. The CDR3 is 15 residues long. CDR1 and CDR2 (germline): SGHNT, YENEEA. V lost 2 bases to trimming and J lost 7 bases, with 15 bases between them. The CDR3 loop reads CASSLYVRLEQPQHF. The CDR3 DNA sequence: TGTGCCAGCAGCTTATATGTGAGGTTAGAGCAGCCCCAGCATTTT.

The rearrangement uses TRBV5-1 and TRBJ2-2; D gene unclear. CDR1 is SGHRS, CDR2 YFSETQ, per germline. Trimming removed 0 bases from V and 0 bases from J, with 3 bases in between. CDR3 length equals 14 residues. This chain's CDR3 is CASSLGSNTGELFF. The CDR3, as DNA: TGCGCCAGCAGCTTGGGTTCGAACACCGGGGAGCTGTTTTTT.

The V and J genes are TRBV30 and TRBJ2-3; no definite D call. This CDR3 comprises 15 residues. The germline V and J ends were trimmed by 1 base and 0 bases, with 11 bases remaining between them. In germline, CDR1 is GTSNPN, CDR2 SVGIG (reference sequence). DNA for the CDR3: TGTGCCTGGAGTGACTTAATACCTAGCACAGATACGCAGTATTTT. Translating it yields CAWSDLIPSTDTQYF.

V usage is TRBV6-8 and J usage is TRBJ1-2; the match to TRBD1 covers 9 bases. The germline V gene encodes CDR1 MNHGY and CDR2 SAAAGT. The CDR3 loop spans 15 amino acids. J gave up 7 bases and V 2 bases, and 8 bases lay outside the gene matches. The CDR3 sequence: CASSYDHRGPSGYTF. The DNA for the CDR3 is TGTGCCAGCAGTTACGATCACAGGGGGCCCAGTGGCTACACCTTC.

V and J are TRBV5-1 and TRBJ2-3; 10 bases match TRBD1. CDR3 length: 18 amino acids. The V segment lost 4 bases and the J segment 1 base; nucleotides outside the gene matches: 12. Germline V gene data show CDR1 as SGHRS and CDR2 as YFSETQ. CDR3 region: CASSPIFGTGEGTDTQYF. The DNA for the CDR3 is TGCGCCAGCAGCCCTATATTCGGGACAGGGGAAGGCACAGATACGCAGTATTTT.

This clone was seen just once. The chain uses TRBV30 and TRBJ1-4; D is undetermined. V was shortened by 3 bases and J by 1 base, with 12 bases between the two germline ends. The CDR3 extends over 15 amino acids. CDR1 GTSNPN and CDR2 SVGIG come from the germline V gene (reference sequence). In DNA, the CDR3 is TGTGCCTGGAGGCCTAATACAGTAACTAATGAAAAACTGTTTTTT. Protein: CAWRPNTVTNEKLFF.

This CDR3 reads CAWSHVGNEPNQPQHF. In nucleotides, the CDR3 is TGTGCCTGGAGCCATGTGGGGAACGAACCCAATCAGCCCCAGCATTTT. The chain has TRBV30 and TRBJ1-5; no reliable D call. Germline V gene data show CDR1 as GTSNPN and CDR2 as SVGIG (reference sequence). The CDR3 length is 16 residues. V was trimmed by 3 bases and J by 3 bases, leaving 18 bases between them.

The chain recombines TRBV4-1 with TRBJ2-5; 12 nucleotides align to TRBD2. Germline CDR1 MGHRA, CDR2 YSYEKL. The ends lost 1 base at V and 2 bases at J; junction bases unmatched: 2. The CDR3 is 16 residues long. CDR3 coding DNA: TGCGCCAGCAGCCAAGTACTAGCGGGGGGTCAAGAGACCCAGTACTTC. This translates into CASSQVLAGGQETQYF.

The chain couples TRBV5-1 to TRBJ2-1; D perhaps matches TRBD2 (6 bases). V lost 2 bases and J lost 6, with 12 bases in between. Germline CDR1 SGHRS, CDR2 YFSETQ. The CDR3 sequence is 14 residues long. CDR3 in DNA: TGCGCCAGCAGCTTTAGCGGAGCCCCCAATGAGCAGTTCTTC. Protein product: CASSFSGAPNEQFF.

The chain is built from TRBV28 and TRBJ2-3; the match to TRBD2 covers 7 bases. Germline V gene data show CDR1 as MDHEN and CDR2 as SYDVKM. Trimming took 6 bases from V and 5 from J; bases not matched to a gene: 14. The CDR3 runs to 16 residues. Here the CDR3 reads CASSPLGSGEIDTQYF. The CDR3 region has the DNA TGTGCCAGCAGCCCCCTGGGCAGCGGGGAGATAGATACGCAGTATTTT. Full variable domain (outside the CDR3, taken from reference TRBV28 and TRBJ2-3): DVKVTQSSRYLVKRTGEKVFLECVQDMDHENMFWYRQDPGLGLRLIYFSYDVKMKEKGDIPEGYSVSREKKERFSLILESASTNQTSMYLCASSPLGSGEIDTQYFGPGTRLTVL.

J is TRBJ1-1 and V is TRBV10-2, with TRBD1 as a possible D gene (5 bases). The germline CDR1 and CDR2 sequences are WSHSY and SAAADI. V dropped 2 bases and J dropped 1 base, with 8 bases sitting between them. This CDR3 has 14 residues. CDR3 nucleotide sequence: TGCGCCAGCAGTGAGGAGGGGACGAACACTGAAGCTTTCTTT. Amino acids: CASSEEGTNTEAFF.

A few counts support this clone. V is TRBV6-8 and J is TRBJ2-2; D remains unclear. This CDR3 has 13 amino acids. The germline CDR1 and CDR2 sequences are MNHGY and SAAAGT. DNA for the CDR3: TGTTGCCAGATTACGCCGAACACCGGGGAGCTGTTTTTT. As protein: CCQITPNTGELFF.

The rearrangement links TRBV10-3 to TRBJ1-4, with D tentatively TRBD1 (5 bases). Germline V gives CDR1 ENHRY, CDR2 SYGVKD. The CDR3 totals 14 residues. V was cut by 2 bases and J by 6 bases, with 10 bases left in between. In nucleotides, the CDR3 is TGTGCCATCAGTGAGGGGGCCCTCCATGAAAAACTGTTTTTT. Encoded protein: CAISEGALHEKLFF.

This chain uses TRBV5-1 with TRBJ2-7; 7 positions match TRBD1. Looked up from germline, CDR1 is SGHRS and CDR2 is YFSETQ. The trim removed 2 bases at V and 0 bases at J, leaving 11 bases unmatched. This CDR3 spans 17 amino acids. The CDR3 protein is CASSFAFGRGSSYEQYF. As DNA, the CDR3 is TGCGCCAGCAGCTTCGCCTTTGGCAGGGGGAGCTCCTACGAGCAGTACTTC.

The chain links TRBV11-3 to TRBJ2-1; D is unclear. Germline V gene lookup returns CDR1 SGHNT and CDR2 YENEEA. V lost 0 bases to trimming and J lost 5 bases, with 8 bases between them. This CDR3 contains 14 residues. The DNA for the CDR3 is TGTGCCAGCAGCTTAGATCGTGATGACAATGAGCAGTTCTTC. This codes for CASSLDRDDNEQFF. Complete variable domain (other parts from reference TRBV11-3 and TRBJ2-1): EAGVVQSPRYKIIEKKQPVAFWCNPISGHNTLYWYLQNLGQGPELLIRYENEEAVDDSQLPKDRFSAERLKGVDSTLKIQPAELGDSAVYLCASSLDRDDNEQFFGPGTRLTVL.

Worth noting for this clone: Relative to the germline gene, one junction end is altered; a read error may explain this. The rearrangement joins TRBV6-1 to TRBJ2-3; 12 nucleotides agree with TRBD1. Germline values: CDR1 MNHNS, CDR2 SASEGT. There are 16 residues in the CDR3. CDR3: CAISEGGTGGLDTQYF. Here the CDR3 DNA reads TGTGCCATCAGTGAAGGGGGGACAGGGGGCTTAGATACGCAGTATTTT.

The CDR3 loop reads CAIRRDNSYEQYF. The DNA of the CDR3 is TGTGCCATCCGCCGGGACAACTCCTACGAGCAGTACTTC. This chain links TRBV6-8 with TRBJ2-7; TRBD1 might be the D (6 bases). The CDR3 length is 13 residues. The germline gives CDR1 MNHGY, CDR2 SAAAGT. V gave up 10 bases and J gave up 0 bases, with 13 bases separating them.

V is TRBV29-1 and J is TRBJ2-3; D ambiguous. The CDR3 totals 15 residues. CDR1 and CDR2 (germline): SQVTM, ANQGSEA. V shed 8 bases and J shed 3 bases, with 21 bases lying between them. As DNA, the CDR3 is TGCAGCATTGTACCTTGGGGTGTTATTACAGATACGCAGTATTTT. Translated, it gives CSIVPWGVITDTQYF.

This chain uses TRBV5-1 with TRBJ2-5; perhaps TRBD2 as D (7 bases). This CDR3 is 17 amino acids long. With 3 bases removed from V and 5 bases from J, the gap between germline ends came to 23 bases. Per the germline V gene, CDR1 is SGHRS and CDR2 is YFSETQ. CDR3 coding DNA: TGCGCCAGCAGCTCCCTCCTGGGGGGGGCTGGTATGGAGACCCAGTACTTC. Its protein is CASSSLLGGAGMETQYF.